The present entry profiles one T cell receptor beta chain with its context. The sample belongs to a study of blood T cell repertoires in COVID-19. Data came from immunoSEQ multiplex PCR; TCRdb stores just in-frame clones and leaves some out. The repertoire includes hundreds of thousands of clones, 86% of them detected once, and about 2.2% sits in the top ten. Losses at the gene ends were 7 bases for V and 3 bases for J; bases not matched to a gene: 13. The CDR3 extends over 19 amino acids. Germline assignment: CDR1 WSHSY and CDR2 SAAADI. Sequencing was done on a sample of peripheral blood. This clonotype originated in a woman between 50 and 59 years old with acute or convalescent COVID-19. This chain joins TRBV10-2 and TRBJ2-2; TRBD2 agrees at 14 bases. CDR3 bases: TGCGCCAGCAACAGACCGGGACTAGCGGGAGCGTGGGACACCGGGGAGCTGTTTTTT. This translates into CASNRPGLAGAWDTGELFF.